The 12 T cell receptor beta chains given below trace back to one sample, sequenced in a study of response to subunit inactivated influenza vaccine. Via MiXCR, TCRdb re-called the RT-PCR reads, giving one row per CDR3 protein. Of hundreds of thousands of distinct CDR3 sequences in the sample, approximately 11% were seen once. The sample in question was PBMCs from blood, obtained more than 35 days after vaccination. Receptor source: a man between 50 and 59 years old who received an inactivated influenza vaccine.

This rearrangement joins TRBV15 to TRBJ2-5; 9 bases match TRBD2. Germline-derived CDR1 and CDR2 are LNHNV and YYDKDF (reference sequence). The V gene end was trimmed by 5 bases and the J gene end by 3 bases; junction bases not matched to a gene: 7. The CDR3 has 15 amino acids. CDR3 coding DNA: TGTGCCACCAGCTCCCGAGCGGGGGGAGAAGAGACCCAGTACTTC. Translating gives CATSSRAGGEETQYF.

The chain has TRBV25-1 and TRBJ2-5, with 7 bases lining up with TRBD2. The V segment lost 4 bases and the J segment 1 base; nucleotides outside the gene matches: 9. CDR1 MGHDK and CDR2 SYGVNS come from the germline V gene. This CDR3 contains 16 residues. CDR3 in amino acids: CASSALAAPIQETQYF. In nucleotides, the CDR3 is TGTGCCAGCAGTGCTCTAGCGGCGCCGATCCAAGAGACCCAGTACTTC.

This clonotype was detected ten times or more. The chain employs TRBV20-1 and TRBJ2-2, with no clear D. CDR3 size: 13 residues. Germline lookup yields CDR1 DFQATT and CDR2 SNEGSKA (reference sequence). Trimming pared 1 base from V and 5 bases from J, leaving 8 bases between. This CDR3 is CSARVALTGELFF. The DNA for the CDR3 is TGCAGTGCTAGAGTAGCACTTACCGGGGAGCTGTTTTTT.

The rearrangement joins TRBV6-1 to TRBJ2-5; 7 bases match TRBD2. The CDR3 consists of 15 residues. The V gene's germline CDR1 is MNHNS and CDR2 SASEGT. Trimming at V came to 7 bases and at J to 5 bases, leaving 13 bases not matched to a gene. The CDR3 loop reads CASIVLGGSLETQYF. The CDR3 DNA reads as TGTGCCAGCATAGTTTTAGGCGGGAGCTTGGAGACCCAGTACTTC.

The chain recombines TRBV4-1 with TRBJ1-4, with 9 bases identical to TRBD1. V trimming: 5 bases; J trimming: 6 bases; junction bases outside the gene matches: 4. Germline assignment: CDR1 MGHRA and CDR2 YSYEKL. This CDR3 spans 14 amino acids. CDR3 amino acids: CASSAGTGYEKLFF. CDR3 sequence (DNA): TGCGCCAGCAGCGCCGGGACAGGGTATGAAAAACTGTTTTTT.

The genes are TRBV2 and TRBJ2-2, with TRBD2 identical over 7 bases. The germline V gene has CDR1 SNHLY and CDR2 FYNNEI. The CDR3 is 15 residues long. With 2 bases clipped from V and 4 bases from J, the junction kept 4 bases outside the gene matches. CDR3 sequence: CASSESLAATGELFF. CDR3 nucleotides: TGTGCCAGCAGTGAAAGTCTAGCGGCCACCGGGGAGCTGTTTTTT. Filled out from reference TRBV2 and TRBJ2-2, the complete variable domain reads EPEVTQTPSHQVTQMGQEVILRCVPISNHLYFYWYRQILGQKVEFLVSFYNNEISEKSEIFDDQFSVERPDGSNFTLKIRSTKLEDSAMYFCASSESLAATGELFFGEGSRLTVL.

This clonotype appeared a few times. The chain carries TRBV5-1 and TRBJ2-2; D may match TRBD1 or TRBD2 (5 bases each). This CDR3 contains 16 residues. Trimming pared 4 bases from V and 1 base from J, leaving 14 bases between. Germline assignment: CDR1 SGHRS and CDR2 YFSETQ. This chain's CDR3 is CASSQQLGENTGELFF. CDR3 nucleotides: TGCGCCAGCAGCCAGCAACTGGGGGAGAACACCGGGGAGCTGTTTTTT. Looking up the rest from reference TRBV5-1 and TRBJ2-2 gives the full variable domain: KAGVTQTPRYLIKTRGQQVTLSCSPISGHRSVSWYQQTPGQGLQFLFEYFSETQRNKGNFPGRFSGRQFSNSRSEMNVSTLELGDSALYLCASSQQLGENTGELFFGEGSRLTVL.

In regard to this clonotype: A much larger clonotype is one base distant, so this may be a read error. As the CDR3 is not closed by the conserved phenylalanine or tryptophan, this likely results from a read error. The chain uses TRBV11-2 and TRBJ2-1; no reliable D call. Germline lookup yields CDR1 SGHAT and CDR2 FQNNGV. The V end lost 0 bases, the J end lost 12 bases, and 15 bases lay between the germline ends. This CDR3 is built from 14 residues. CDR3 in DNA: TGTGCCAGCAGCTTAGACAGAAGCCAAATTGGGCAGTTCTGC. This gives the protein CASSLDRSQIGQFC.

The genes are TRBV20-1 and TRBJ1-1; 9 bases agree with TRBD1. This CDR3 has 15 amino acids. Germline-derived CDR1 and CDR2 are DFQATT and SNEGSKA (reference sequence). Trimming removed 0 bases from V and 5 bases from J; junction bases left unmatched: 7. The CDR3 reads CSARDLGQGSTEAFF. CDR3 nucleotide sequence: TGCAGTGCTAGAGACCTGGGACAGGGTAGTACTGAAGCTTTCTTT.

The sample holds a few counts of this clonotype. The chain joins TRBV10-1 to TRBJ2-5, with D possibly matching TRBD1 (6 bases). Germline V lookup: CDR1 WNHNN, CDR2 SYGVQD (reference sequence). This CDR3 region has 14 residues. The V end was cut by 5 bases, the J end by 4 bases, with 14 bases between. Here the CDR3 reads CASSPGHLGETQYF. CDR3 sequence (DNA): TGCGCCAGCAGTCCGGGACATTTGGGAGAGACCCAGTACTTC.

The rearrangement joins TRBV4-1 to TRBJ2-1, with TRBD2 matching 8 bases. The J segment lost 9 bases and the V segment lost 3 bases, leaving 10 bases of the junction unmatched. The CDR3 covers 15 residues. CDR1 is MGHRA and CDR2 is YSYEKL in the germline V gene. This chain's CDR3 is CASSHPTGLVAEQFF. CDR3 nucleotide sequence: TGCGCCAGCAGCCACCCCACGGGACTAGTCGCTGAGCAGTTCTTC.

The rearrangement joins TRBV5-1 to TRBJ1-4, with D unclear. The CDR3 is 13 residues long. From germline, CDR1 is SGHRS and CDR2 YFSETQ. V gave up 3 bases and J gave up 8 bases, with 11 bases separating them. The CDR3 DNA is TGCGCCAGCAGCTGGACTAGCGGGGAAAAACTGTTTTTT. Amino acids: CASSWTSGEKLFF.